Below are 4 T cell receptor beta chains sequenced from a single sample in a study of blood T cells in healthy people across ages. Using a J-beta primer mix together with a sample-barcoded 5' primer, a second PCR was run for roughly 7 to 11 cycles. TCRdb reprocessed the 5' RACE reads with MiXCR, giving one entry per CDR3 protein. Among roughly 1,100,000 distinct CDR3 sequences, approximately 25% were seen once, and the ten largest hold about 0.69%. These data were also filed under a second study, of T cells of mothers and their children.

Sequenced sample: blood. Source of these receptors: a girl between 2 and 10 years old in good health.

The rearrangement links TRBV7-2 to TRBJ1-1, with no clear D. The CDR3 runs to 13 residues. With 5 bases removed from V and 1 base from J, the gap between germline ends came to 8 bases. Germline values: CDR1 SGHTA, CDR2 FQGNSA. The CDR3 reads CASSLWANTEAFF. The CDR3, as DNA: TGTGCCAGCAGCCTATGGGCGAACACTGAAGCTTTCTTT.

This clonotype was seen more than once but under ten times. A read error may produce the germline difference seen at one junction end. The V and J genes are TRBV15 and TRBJ2-5; no firm D call. The length of the CDR3 is 16 residues. Germline lookup yields CDR1 LNHNV and CDR2 YYDKDF (reference sequence). CDR3 DNA: TGCGCCACCAGCAGAGCTGGTACCGGGTACCAAGAGACCCAGTACTTC. Amino acid sequence: CATSRAGTGYQETQYF.

This clonotype was observed a handful of times. The J gene is TRBJ2-5, the V gene TRBV7-9, with D perhaps matching TRBD2 (5 bases). The DNA matches TRBJ2-1 better at its end, which makes the J call doubtful. The CDR3 totals 14 residues. The germline V gene has CDR1 SEHNR and CDR2 FQNEAQ (reference sequence). CDR3: CASSFVGGYDEQFF. DNA for the CDR3: TGTGCCAGCAGCTTTGTCGGCGGGTATGATGAGCAGTTCTTC.

This clonotype has only a few counts. This rearrangement joins TRBV29-1 to TRBJ1-2; D is unclear. Trimming took off 2 bases at V and 5 bases at J, with 9 bases between the two ends. This CDR3 region has 12 residues. Germline V gene data show CDR1 as SQVTM and CDR2 as ANQGSEA. The CDR3 here is CSVELPKYGYTF. CDR3 in DNA: TGCAGCGTTGAACTCCCGAAATATGGCTACACCTTC. Combining the CDR3 with reference TRBV29-1 and TRBJ1-2 gives the whole variable domain SAVISQKPSRDICQRGTSLTIQCQVDSQVTMMFWYRQQPGQSLTLIATANQGSEATYESGFVIDKFPISRPNLTFSTLTVSNMSPEDSSIYLCSVELPKYGYTFGSGTRLTVV.